The 23 T cell receptor beta chains given below trace back to one sample, sequenced in a study of response to subunit inactivated influenza vaccine. TCRdb reanalysed the RT-PCR reads using MiXCR and keeps one entry per CDR3 protein. The table lists over 750,000 distinct CDR3 sequences, less than 25% of them singletons. The material sequenced was PBMCs from blood, taken around 5 days after vaccination. Source of these receptors: a man between 50 and 59 years old who received an inactivated influenza vaccine.

The gene calls are TRBV9 and TRBJ1-3; unclear D gene. Per germline, CDR1 SGDLS and CDR2 YYNGEE. This CDR3 is built from 15 residues. V was shortened by 0 bases and J by 0 bases, with 7 bases between the two germline ends. The CDR3 loop is CASSVEANSGNTIYF. The CDR3 DNA is TGTGCCAGCAGCGTAGAGGCTAACTCTGGAAACACCATATATTTT.

This chain connects TRBV4-3 to TRBJ2-1; 10 bases line up with TRBD2. Per the germline V gene, CDR1 is LGHNA and CDR2 is YSLEER. V was pared by 5 bases and J by 8 bases, with 12 bases of the junction left unmatched. This CDR3 has 16 amino acids. CDR3 nucleotide sequence: TGCGCCAGCAGCGAACAGACTAGCGGGTGGTACGATGAGCAGTTCTTC. Residues: CASSEQTSGWYDEQFF.

The rearrangement uses TRBV2 and TRBJ1-2; D is ambiguous. Trimming left V 7 bases short and J 8 bases short, with 17 bases between. Germline V lookup: CDR1 SNHLY, CDR2 FYNNEI. CDR3 length: 13 amino acids. The CDR3 DNA sequence: TGTGCCAGCAAGGCCGGCGAAGGGTTCGGCTACACCTTC. Amino acids: CASKAGEGFGYTF.

The V call is TRBV29-1, the J call TRBJ2-7, with 10 bases that match TRBD1. The CDR3 runs to 15 residues. Losses at the gene ends were 6 bases for V and 1 base for J; bases not matched to a gene: 9. Germline loops: CDR1 SQVTM, CDR2 ANQGSEA. The CDR3 loop is CSVSGGQGSSYEQYF. In DNA form, the CDR3 reads TGCAGCGTCTCCGGGGGACAGGGGTCGTCCTACGAGCAGTACTTC.

Here the CDR3 reads CASSQELAPLEQFF. For the CDR3, the DNA is TGCGCCAGCAGCCAAGAATTGGCGCCCCTAGAGCAGTTCTTC. V is TRBV4-3 and J is TRBJ2-1; D ambiguous. Germline CDR1 LGHNA, CDR2 YSLEER. There are 14 residues in the CDR3. The V gene lost 0 bases and the J gene lost 10 bases, with 13 bases spanning the gap.

This chain joins TRBV6-5 and TRBJ1-1; D possibly corresponds to TRBD1 (5 bases). Germline V gene sequence: CDR1 MNHEY, CDR2 SVGAGI. The CDR3 sequence is 15 residues long. The V end was cut by 2 bases, the J end by 0 bases, with 10 bases between. The DNA of the CDR3 is TGTGCCAGCAGTTACGGACGCAGGGTGAACACTGAAGCTTTCTTT. Protein: CASSYGRRVNTEAFF.

The rearrangement links TRBV29-1 to TRBJ2-7, with D possibly being TRBD2 (5 bases). The CDR3 totals 13 residues. Germline CDR1 SQVTM, CDR2 ANQGSEA. The ends were cut back, 5 bases at V and 7 bases at J, with 18 bases in the middle. The CDR3 sequence: CSVRPGTKREQYF. The DNA of the CDR3 is TGCAGCGTTCGACCGGGAACCAAGAGGGAGCAGTACTTC.

The chain joins TRBV20-1 to TRBJ2-5; possibly TRBD1 for D (5 bases). V lost 0 bases and J 1 base, leaving 12 bases between the germline ends. The germline V gene has CDR1 DFQATT and CDR2 SNEGSKA (reference sequence). The CDR3 is 15 residues long. The CDR3 DNA reads TGCAGTGCTAGAGATGGGGCGGATTCCCAAGAGACCCAGTACTTC. It encodes CSARDGADSQETQYF.

This clonotype occurred a few times. The chain combines TRBV29-1 with TRBJ1-1, with D unresolved. Trimming removed 6 bases from V and 2 bases from J, with 16 bases in between. Germline-derived CDR1 and CDR2 are SQVTM and ANQGSEA. CDR3 length: 14 amino acids. CDR3 amino acids: CSVALLPINTEAFF. CDR3 sequence (DNA): TGCAGCGTAGCGTTGTTACCTATAAACACTGAAGCTTTCTTT.

The chain joins TRBV5-6 to TRBJ2-7; TRBD2 agrees at 9 bases. J was trimmed by 0 bases and V by 5 bases; bases with no gene match: 6. From germline, CDR1 is SGHDT and CDR2 YYEEEE. The CDR3 is made up of 15 amino acids. The CDR3 region has the DNA TGTGCCAGCAGAAAAGTAGCGGGGGTCTCCTACGAGCAGTACTTC. This encodes CASRKVAGVSYEQYF.

The chain employs TRBV19 and TRBJ2-1, with TRBD1 as a possible D gene (5 bases). The germline V and J ends were trimmed by 4 bases and 2 bases, with 9 bases remaining between them. Germline CDR1 and CDR2: LNHDA and SQIVND (reference sequence). CDR3 length equals 14 residues. The DNA for the CDR3 is TGTGCCAGTAGTAAATTAGGGGCCTACAATGAGCAGTTCTTC. It translates to CASSKLGAYNEQFF.

The genes are TRBV7-9 and TRBJ2-7, with D possibly being TRBD2 (5 bases). The germline CDR1 and CDR2 sequences are SEHNR and FQNEAQ (reference sequence). CDR3 length: 14 residues. The V gene lost 4 bases and the J gene lost 5 bases, with 15 bases spanning the gap. CDR3 coding DNA: TGTGCCAGCAGCTCACTCGGACTGCGGGACGAGCAGTACTTC. Translating it yields CASSSLGLRDEQYF.

This clonotype was seen a few times. The chain employs TRBV19 and TRBJ1-6; TRBD1 might be the D (5 bases). The CDR3 totals 14 residues. Germline V gene lookup returns CDR1 LNHDA and CDR2 SQIVND (reference sequence). Trimming removed 3 bases at V and 7 bases at J, with 10 bases between. The CDR3 coding sequence is TGTGCCAGTAGTATCTTAGGGGAGAATTCACCCCTCCACTTT. This translates into CASSILGENSPLHF.

V is TRBV2 and J is TRBJ2-7, with D possibly being TRBD1 or TRBD2 (5 bases each). The CDR3 totals 15 residues. V lost 5 bases and J lost 1, with 15 bases in between. CDR1 SNHLY and CDR2 FYNNEI come from the germline V gene. This CDR3 is CASSPGTDVSYEQYF. The DNA of the CDR3 is TGTGCCAGCAGTCCCGGGACCGACGTATCCTACGAGCAGTACTTC.

This clonotype was recorded many times. V gene TRBV12-3 or TRBV12-4 combines with J gene TRBJ2-1, with D uncertain. This CDR3 has 11 residues. Deletions cut 6 bases from V and 4 bases from J, with 4 bases between. The CDR3 loop reads CASRLYNEQFF. DNA for the CDR3: TGTGCCAGCAGGTTATACAATGAGCAGTTCTTC.

This clonotype showed up just a few times. V and J are TRBV4-3 and TRBJ2-1; 8 positions agree with TRBD2. J lost 3 bases, V lost 0 bases, and 7 bases had no gene match. This CDR3 region has 17 residues. Germline CDR1 reads LGHNA; CDR2 reads YSLEER. The CDR3, as DNA: TGCGCCAGCAGCCAAGATCTCGCTAGCGGGCACTACAATGAGCAGTTCTTC. Protein: CASSQDLASGHYNEQFF.

The chain uses TRBV28 and TRBJ2-6; TRBD1 matches at 8 bases. The trim removed 1 base at V and 3 bases at J, leaving 5 bases unmatched. The germline gives CDR1 MDHEN, CDR2 SYDVKM. The CDR3 is 17 residues long. CDR3 in amino acids: CASSLSTGAGGANVLTF. In DNA, the CDR3 is TGTGCCAGCAGTTTATCGACAGGGGCTGGTGGGGCCAACGTCCTGACTTTC.

This clonotype was detected a few times. The chain couples TRBV4-1 to TRBJ2-1; D perhaps matches TRBD1 (6 bases). V gave up 4 bases and J gave up 0 bases, with 10 bases separating them. Germline V gives CDR1 MGHRA, CDR2 YSYEKL. The CDR3 contains 15 residues. As DNA, the CDR3 is TGCGCCAGCAGCCCCCTGGGGGCCTCCTACAATGAGCAGTTCTTC. Translated: CASSPLGASYNEQFF.

The chain has TRBV6-5 and TRBJ2-7; a weak D match, TRBD1 (5 bases). The CDR3 totals 14 residues. The V gene's germline CDR1 is MNHEY and CDR2 SVGAGI. V was pared by 1 base and J by 2 bases, with 9 bases between. The CDR3 sequence is CASSYYQGPYEQYF. The DNA of the CDR3 is TGTGCCAGCAGTTACTACCAGGGTCCCTACGAGCAGTACTTC.

This clonotype has ten or more counts. This chain uses TRBV5-1 with TRBJ1-6, with D maybe TRBD1 (6 bases). The V gene lost 4 bases and the J gene lost 9 bases, with 11 bases spanning the gap. The CDR3 consists of 13 residues. CDR1 and CDR2 from the germline V gene are SGHRS and YFSETQ. The CDR3 region is CASSTGQSSPLHF. DNA for the CDR3: TGCGCCAGCAGCACAGGACAGAGTTCACCCCTCCACTTT.

The V call is TRBV11-1, the J call TRBJ2-1; the match to TRBD2 covers 11 bases. The germline gives CDR1 SGHAT, CDR2 FQDESV (reference sequence). The V and J ends lost 3 bases and 9 bases, in that order; junction bases with no gene match: 7. The CDR3 is made up of 15 amino acids. In nucleotides, the CDR3 is TGTGCCAGCAGCTTTACTAGCGGGAGCTCGGGTGAGCAGTTCTTC. Translated: CASSFTSGSSGEQFF. The whole variable domain, filled in from reference TRBV11-1 and TRBJ2-1, reads EAEVAQSPRYKITEKSQAVAFWCDPISGHATLYWYRQILGQGPELLVQFQDESVVDDSQLPKDRFSAERLKGVDSTLKIQPAELGDSAMYLCASSFTSGSSGEQFFGPGTRLTVL.

This chain joins TRBV20-1 and TRBJ2-7; 10 bases are shared with TRBD2. Trimming cost V 4 bases and J 0 bases; bases outside gene matches: 15. Germline V lookup: CDR1 DFQATT, CDR2 SNEGSKA (reference sequence). The CDR3 is 18 amino acids. The CDR3 here is CSATTERIAGGPSYEQYF. The DNA of the CDR3 is TGCAGTGCTACCACCGAGCGTATAGCGGGGGGCCCCTCCTACGAGCAGTACTTC.

This clonotype turned up a few times. This chain links TRBV20-1 with TRBJ1-3; no reliable D call. Per germline, CDR1 DFQATT and CDR2 SNEGSKA (reference sequence). The CDR3 has 14 residues. Between the trimmed V and J ends, which lost 4 bases and 3 bases, there was a span of 13 bases. Here the CDR3 reads CSAKGPELGNTIYF. The CDR3 coding sequence is TGCAGTGCTAAAGGACCGGAGCTTGGAAACACCATATATTTT.